The rows below give T cell receptor beta chains drawn from one sample of a study of blood T cell repertoires in COVID-19. The table came from immunoSEQ multiplex PCR; TCRdb's copy has only in-frame clones and leaves some out. The profile covers 400,000 to 550,000 clones, with roughly 91% appearing a single time and roughly 4% taken by the ten largest. Sequencing was performed on peripheral blood. These receptors came from a woman in her twenties or thirties with acute or convalescent COVID-19. Both conserved end residues are part of each CDR3. D genes are given only for firm matches. Clone sizes are given selectively: once, few, many, or a class where the clone is expanded.

TRBV10-2	TRBD1	TRBJ2-2	-	14	CASSQGAGTGELFF	TGCGCCAGCAGTCAGGGGGCAGGCACCGGGGAGCTGTTTTTT
TRBV6-5	TRBD2	TRBJ2-7	-	13	CASASGSAYEQYF	TGTGCCAGTGCTAGCGGGTCAGCCTACGAGCAGTACTTC
TRBV24-1	TRBD1	TRBJ2-7	-	14	CATSAGGGSYEQYF	TGTGCCACCAGTGCAGGGGGTGGATCCTACGAGCAGTACTTC
TRBV12-3/TRBV12-4	-	TRBJ2-7	-	12	CASSHSGSPQYF	TGTGCCAGCAGTCATTCCGGGAGCCCACAGTACTTC
TRBV5-4	TRBD1	TRBJ1-5	-	14	CASSLQGGNQPQHF	TGTGCCAGCAGCTTACAGGGGGGAAATCAGCCCCAGCATTTT
TRBV11-2	-	TRBJ2-3	-	12	CASSLAGDTQYF	TGTGCCAGCAGCTTAGCGGGGGATACGCAGTATTTT
TRBV13	-	TRBJ2-2	-	16	CASSLEGGGGTGELFF	TGTGCCAGCAGCTTAGAAGGTGGGGGCGGCACCGGGGAGCTGTTTTTT
TRBV5-5	-	TRBJ2-5	-	17	CASSLDFLSGDQETQYF	TGTGCCAGCAGCTTGGATTTTCTTTCAGGGGACCAAGAGACCCAGTACTTC
TRBV24-1	TRBD1	TRBJ2-7	-	16	CATIDRTGPISYEQYF	TGTGCCACCATCGACCGGACAGGACCTATCTCCTACGAGCAGTACTTC
TRBV30	-	TRBJ1-6	once	13	CAWSGQGNSPLHF	TGTGCCTGGAGTGGTCAGGGAAATTCACCCCTCCACTTT